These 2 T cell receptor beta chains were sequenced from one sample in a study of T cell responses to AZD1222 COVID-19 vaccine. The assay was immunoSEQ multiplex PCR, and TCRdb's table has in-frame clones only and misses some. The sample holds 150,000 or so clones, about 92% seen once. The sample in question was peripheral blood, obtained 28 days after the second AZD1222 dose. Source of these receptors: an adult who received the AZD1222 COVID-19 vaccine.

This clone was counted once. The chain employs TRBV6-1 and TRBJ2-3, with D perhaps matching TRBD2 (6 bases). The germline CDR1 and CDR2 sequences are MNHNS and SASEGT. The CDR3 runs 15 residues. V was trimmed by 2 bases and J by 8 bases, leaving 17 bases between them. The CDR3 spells CASSERRTTPITQYF. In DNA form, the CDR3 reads TGTGCCAGCAGTGAACGTAGGACTACCCCTATTACGCAGTATTTT.

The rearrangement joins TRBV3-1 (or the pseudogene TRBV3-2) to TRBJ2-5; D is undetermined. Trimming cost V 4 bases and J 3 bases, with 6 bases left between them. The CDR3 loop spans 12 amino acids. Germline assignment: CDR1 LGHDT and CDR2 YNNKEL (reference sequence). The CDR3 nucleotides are TGTGCCAGCAGCCGCTTTAAAGAGACCCAGTACTTC. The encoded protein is CASSRFKETQYF.